In this sample, the clone carrying this T cell receptor (beta chain) turned up once. Antigen: not known. TCRdb's copy holds only in-frame clones and misses some; the assay was immunoSEQ multiplex PCR. This sample has around 62,000 clones; roughly 89% occur once, and the top ten carry approximately 4.9%. The data were taken from a study of T cell responses to AZD1222 COVID-19 vaccine. About the research overall: Second-dose intervals near 4 or 12 weeks were combined.

This CDR3 is built from 15 residues. V was clipped by 1 base and J by 6 bases; unmatched bases: 3. Germline CDR1 is SGHDT and CDR2 is YYEEEE. The study, taken as a whole, reports: White British ancestry dominated among donors, who included more females, and clonal diversity was possibly underestimated. The study sampled repertoires only after the peak T cell response. Seropositive AZD1222 recipients at baseline numbered only 6 or 7.

The chain links TRBV5-6 to TRBJ1-4, with 10 bases lining up with TRBD1. The receptor was isolated from an adult in good health. The sequences come from peripheral blood, collected on day 0 of AZD1222 vaccination. CDR3 nucleotides: TGTGCCAGCAGCTTGATCGGGACAGGGGATGAAAAACTGTTTTTT. Protein: CASSLIGTGDEKLFF.